This TCR beta chain emerged from a study of blood T cell repertoires in COVID-19. Study background: Sites across the United States, Italy and Spain contributed samples from acute and convalescent COVID-19. T cells, B-cell-depleted T cells, or PBMCs provided the cDNA or gDNA that served as material.

Patients of the Seattle cohort, enrolled during active infection, were followed longitudinally. In the original workflow: Estimates of nucleated cell counts were drawn from the amplification of reference gene primers. The protocol was immunoSEQ multiplex PCR, while the TCRdb copy is restricted to in-frame clones and leaves out a portion. V and J calls and clone size are given by that table; D and trimming were obtained from the DNA. The sample records around 250,000 clones, around 89% being singletons. The ends were cut back, 5 bases at V and 0 bases at J, with 15 bases in the middle. CDR1 and CDR2 from the germline V gene are SGHRS and YFSETQ. The CDR3 is made up of 16 amino acids. This clone occurred once.

This TCR derives from a woman aged 60-70 years with COVID-19, enrolled during active disease. V gene TRBV5-1 combines with J gene TRBJ1-3, with D uncertain. The sample comprised peripheral blood. The CDR3: CASSIDPASSGNTIYF. As DNA, the CDR3 is TGCGCCAGCAGTATCGATCCCGCGAGCTCTGGAAACACCATATATTTT.